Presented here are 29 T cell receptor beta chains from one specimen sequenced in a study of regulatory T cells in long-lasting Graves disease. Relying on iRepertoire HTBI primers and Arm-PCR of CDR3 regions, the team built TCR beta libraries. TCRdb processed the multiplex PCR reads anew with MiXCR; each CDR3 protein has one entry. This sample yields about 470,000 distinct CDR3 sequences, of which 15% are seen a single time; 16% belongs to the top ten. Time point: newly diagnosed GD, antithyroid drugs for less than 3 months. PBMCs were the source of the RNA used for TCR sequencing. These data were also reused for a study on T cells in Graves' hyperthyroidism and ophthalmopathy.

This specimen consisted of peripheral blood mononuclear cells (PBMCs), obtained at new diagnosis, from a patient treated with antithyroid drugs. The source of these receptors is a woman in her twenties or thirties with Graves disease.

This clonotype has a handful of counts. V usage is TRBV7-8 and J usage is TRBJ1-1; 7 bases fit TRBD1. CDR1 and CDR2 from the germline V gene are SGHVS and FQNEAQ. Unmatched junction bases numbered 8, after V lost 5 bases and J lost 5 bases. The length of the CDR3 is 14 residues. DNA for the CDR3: TGTGCCAGCAGCCAACGACAGGGCGGAACTGAAGCTTTCTTT. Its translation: CASSQRQGGTEAFF.

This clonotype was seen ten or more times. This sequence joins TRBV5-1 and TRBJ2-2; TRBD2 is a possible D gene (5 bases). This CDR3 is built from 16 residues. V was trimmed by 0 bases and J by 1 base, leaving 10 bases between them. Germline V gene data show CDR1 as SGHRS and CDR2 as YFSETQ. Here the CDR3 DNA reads TGCGCCAGCAGCTTGGTGCCTAGCAGGAACACCGGGGAGCTGTTTTTT. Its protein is CASSLVPSRNTGELFF.

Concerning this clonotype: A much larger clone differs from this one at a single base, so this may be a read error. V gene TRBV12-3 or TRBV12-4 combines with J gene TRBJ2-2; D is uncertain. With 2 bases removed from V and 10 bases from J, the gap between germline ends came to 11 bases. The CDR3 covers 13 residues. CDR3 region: CASSLTSGVELFF. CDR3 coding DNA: TGTGCCAGCAGTTTAACCTCGGGCGTGGAGCTGTTTTTT.

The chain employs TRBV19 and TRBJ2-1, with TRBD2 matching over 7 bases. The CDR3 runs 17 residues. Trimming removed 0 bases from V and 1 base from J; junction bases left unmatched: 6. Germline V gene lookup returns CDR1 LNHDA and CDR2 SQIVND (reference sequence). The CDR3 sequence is CASSIDSGSGSYNEQFF. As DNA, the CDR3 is TGTGCCAGTAGTATAGATAGCGGGTCAGGGTCCTACAATGAGCAGTTCTTC.

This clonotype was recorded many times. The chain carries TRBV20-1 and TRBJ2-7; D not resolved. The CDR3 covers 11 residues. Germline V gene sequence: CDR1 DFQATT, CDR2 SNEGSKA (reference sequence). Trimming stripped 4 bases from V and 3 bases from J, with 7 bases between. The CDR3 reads CSANGRYEQYF. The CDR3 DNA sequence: TGCAGTGCTAACGGACGCTACGAGCAGTACTTC.

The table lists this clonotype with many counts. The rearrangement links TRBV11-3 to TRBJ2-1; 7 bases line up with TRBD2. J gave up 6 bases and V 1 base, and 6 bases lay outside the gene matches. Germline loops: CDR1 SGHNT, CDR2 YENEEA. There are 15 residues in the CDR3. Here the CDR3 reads CASSLAGGSPNEQFF. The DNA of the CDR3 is TGTGCCAGCAGCTTAGCGGGCGGGAGCCCCAATGAGCAGTTCTTC.

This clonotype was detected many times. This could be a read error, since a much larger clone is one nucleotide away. In nucleotides, the CDR3 is TGTGCCAGCAGCTTATCAGGGGCCAATCAGCCCCAGCATTTT. It is translated as CASSLSGANQPQHF. The chain recombines TRBV7-9 with TRBJ1-5; perhaps TRBD1 as D (6 bases). Germline V gene data show CDR1 as SEHNR and CDR2 as FQNEAQ (reference sequence). This CDR3 spans 14 amino acids. The ends were cut back, 2 bases at V and 3 bases at J, with 8 bases in the middle.

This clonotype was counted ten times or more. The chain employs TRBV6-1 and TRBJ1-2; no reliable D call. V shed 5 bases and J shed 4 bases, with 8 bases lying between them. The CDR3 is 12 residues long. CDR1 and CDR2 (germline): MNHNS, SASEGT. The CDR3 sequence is CASSPGTYGYTF. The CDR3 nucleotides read TGTGCCAGCAGTCCAGGTACCTATGGCTACACCTTC.

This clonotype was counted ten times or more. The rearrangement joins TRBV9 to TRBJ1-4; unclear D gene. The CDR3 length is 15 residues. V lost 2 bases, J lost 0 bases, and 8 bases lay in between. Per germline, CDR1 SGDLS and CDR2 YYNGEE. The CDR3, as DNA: TGTGCCAGCAGCGTTTCCGGGACAACTAATGAAAAACTGTTTTTT. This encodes CASSVSGTTNEKLFF.

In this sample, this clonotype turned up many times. The CDR3 sequence: CASILREFPMTEAFF. The CDR3 DNA reads as TGTGCCAGCATCCTCAGGGAGTTTCCGATGACTGAAGCTTTCTTT. The chain carries TRBV7-2 and TRBJ1-1; D is perhaps TRBD1 (5 bases). Germline-derived CDR1 and CDR2 are SGHTA and FQGNSA. CDR3 length: 15 residues. Trimming left V 7 bases short and J 5 bases short, with 20 bases between. The complete variable domain, with remaining parts taken from reference TRBV7-2 and TRBJ1-1, reads GAGVSQSPSNKVTEKGKDVELRCDPISGHTALYWYRQSLGQGLEFLIYFQGNSAPDKSGLPSDRFSAERTGGSVSTLTIQRTQQEDSAVYLCASILREFPMTEAFFGQGTRLTVV.

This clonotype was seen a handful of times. CDR3 DNA: TGCAGCGTTGAATGGGAGCGGGCAGACTACAATGAGCAGTTCTTC. Its protein is CSVEWERADYNEQFF. V gene TRBV29-1 combines with J gene TRBJ2-1; possible D gene TRBD2, 6 bases. Germline V CDR1 and CDR2: SQVTM, ANQGSEA. The length of the CDR3 is 15 residues. Trimming shortened V by 2 bases and J by 3 bases, and 14 bases separated the two germline ends.

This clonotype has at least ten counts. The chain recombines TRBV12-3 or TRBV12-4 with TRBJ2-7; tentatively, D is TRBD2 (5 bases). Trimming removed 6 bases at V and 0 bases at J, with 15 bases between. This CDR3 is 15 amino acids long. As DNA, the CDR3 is TGTGCCAGCAGCCCAGGACTTAGACGCTCCTACGAGCAGTACTTC. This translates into CASSPGLRRSYEQYF.

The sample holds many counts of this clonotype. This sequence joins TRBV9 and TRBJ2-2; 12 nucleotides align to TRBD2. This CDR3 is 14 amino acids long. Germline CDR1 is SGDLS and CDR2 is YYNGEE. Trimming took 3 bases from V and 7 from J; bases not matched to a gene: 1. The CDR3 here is CASSELAGGGELFF. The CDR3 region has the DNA TGTGCCAGCAGCGAACTAGCGGGAGGCGGGGAGCTGTTTTTT.

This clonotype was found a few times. The CDR3 DNA sequence: TGTGCCTGGAGTTCACCGGGACAGGGGTACGAGCAGTACTTC. This sequence encodes CAWSSPGQGYEQYF. The chain joins TRBV30 to TRBJ2-7, with 10 nucleotides matching TRBD1. This CDR3 has 14 amino acids. Germline loops: CDR1 GTSNPN, CDR2 SVGIG (reference sequence). J lost 4 bases, V lost 2 bases, and 5 bases had no gene match.

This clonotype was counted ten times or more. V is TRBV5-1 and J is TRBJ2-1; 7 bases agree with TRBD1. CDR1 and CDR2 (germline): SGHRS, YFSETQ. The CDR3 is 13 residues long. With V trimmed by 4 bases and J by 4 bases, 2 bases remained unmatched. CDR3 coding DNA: TGCGCCAGCAGCCAGGGACAGTACAATGAGCAGTTCTTC. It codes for CASSQGQYNEQFF.

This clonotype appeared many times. CDR3 sequence: CASSPWTAYNEQFF. The CDR3 DNA sequence: TGTGCCAGCAGCCCGTGGACAGCATACAATGAGCAGTTCTTC. The chain employs TRBV3-1 and TRBJ2-1, with a tentative D call TRBD1 (6 bases). Trimming shortened V by 4 bases and J by 4 bases, and 11 bases separated the two germline ends. The germline V gene has CDR1 LGHDT and CDR2 YNNKEL (reference sequence). This CDR3 is built from 14 residues.

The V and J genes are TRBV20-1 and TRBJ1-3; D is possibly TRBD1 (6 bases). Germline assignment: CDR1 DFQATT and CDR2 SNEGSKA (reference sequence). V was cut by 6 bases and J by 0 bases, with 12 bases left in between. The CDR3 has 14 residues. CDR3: CSAGTGYSGNTIYF. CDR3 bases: TGCAGTGCGGGCACAGGGTACTCTGGAAACACCATATATTTT.

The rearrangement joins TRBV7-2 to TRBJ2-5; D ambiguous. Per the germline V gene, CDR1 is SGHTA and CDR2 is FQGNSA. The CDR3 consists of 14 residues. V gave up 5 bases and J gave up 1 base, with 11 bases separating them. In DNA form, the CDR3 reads TGTGCCAGCAGCCAAGTTGACGCCCAAGAGACCCAGTACTTC. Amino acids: CASSQVDAQETQYF.

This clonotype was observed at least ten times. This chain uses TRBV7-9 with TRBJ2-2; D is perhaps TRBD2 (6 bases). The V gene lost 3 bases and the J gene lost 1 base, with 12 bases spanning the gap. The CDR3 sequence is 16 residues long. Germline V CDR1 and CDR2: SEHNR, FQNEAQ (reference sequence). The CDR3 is CASSLWGTLNTGELFF. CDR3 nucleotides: TGTGCCAGCAGCTTGTGGGGGACTTTGAACACCGGGGAGCTGTTTTTT.

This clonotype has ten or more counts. The CDR3 spells CSVHVGAYTDTQYF. CDR3 DNA: TGCAGCGTTCACGTTGGGGCTTACACAGATACGCAGTATTTT. The V gene is TRBV29-1, the J gene TRBJ2-3, with a weak D call TRBD1 (5 bases). CDR1 is SQVTM, CDR2 ANQGSEA, per germline. Trimming pared 5 bases from V and 2 bases from J, leaving 14 bases between. The CDR3 runs to 14 residues.

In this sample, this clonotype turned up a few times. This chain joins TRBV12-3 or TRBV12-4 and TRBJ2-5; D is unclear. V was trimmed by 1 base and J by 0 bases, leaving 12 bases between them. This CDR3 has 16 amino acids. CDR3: CASSLGGTQYQETQYF. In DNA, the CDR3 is TGTGCCAGCAGTTTAGGAGGCACCCAGTACCAAGAGACCCAGTACTTC.

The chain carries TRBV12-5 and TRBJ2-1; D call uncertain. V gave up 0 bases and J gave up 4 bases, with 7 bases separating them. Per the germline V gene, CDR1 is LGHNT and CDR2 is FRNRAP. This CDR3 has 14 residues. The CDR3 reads CASGLVMEYNEQFF. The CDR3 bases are TGTGCTAGTGGTTTGGTAATGGAATACAATGAGCAGTTCTTC.

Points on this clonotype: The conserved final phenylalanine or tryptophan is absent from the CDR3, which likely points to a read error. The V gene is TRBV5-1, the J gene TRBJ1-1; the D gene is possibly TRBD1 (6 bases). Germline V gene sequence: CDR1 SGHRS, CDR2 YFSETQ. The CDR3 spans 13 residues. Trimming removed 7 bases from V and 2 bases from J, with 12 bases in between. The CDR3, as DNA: TGCGCCAGCTCGCCGGGACATAACACTGAAGCTTTCCTT. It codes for CASSPGHNTEAFL.

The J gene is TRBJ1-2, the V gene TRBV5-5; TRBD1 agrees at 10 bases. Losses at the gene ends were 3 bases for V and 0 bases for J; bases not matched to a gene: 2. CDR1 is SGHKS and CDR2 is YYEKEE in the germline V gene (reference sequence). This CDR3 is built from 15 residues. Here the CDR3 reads CASSWGTGANYGYTF. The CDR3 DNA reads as TGTGCCAGCAGCTGGGGGACAGGGGCTAACTATGGCTACACCTTC. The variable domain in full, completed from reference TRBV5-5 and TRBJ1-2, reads DAGVTQSPTHLIKTRGQQVTLRCSPISGHKSVSWYQQVLGQGPQFIFQYYEKEERGRGNFPDRFSARQFPNYSSELNVNALLLGDSALYLCASSWGTGANYGYTFGSGTRLTVV.

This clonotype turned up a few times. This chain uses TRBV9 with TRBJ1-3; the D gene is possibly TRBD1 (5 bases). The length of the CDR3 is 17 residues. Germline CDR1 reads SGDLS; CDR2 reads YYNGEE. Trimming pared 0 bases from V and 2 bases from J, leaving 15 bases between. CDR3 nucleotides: TGTGCCAGCAGCGTAGAATATCGGGGGAGAGCTGGAAACACCATATATTTT. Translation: CASSVEYRGRAGNTIYF.

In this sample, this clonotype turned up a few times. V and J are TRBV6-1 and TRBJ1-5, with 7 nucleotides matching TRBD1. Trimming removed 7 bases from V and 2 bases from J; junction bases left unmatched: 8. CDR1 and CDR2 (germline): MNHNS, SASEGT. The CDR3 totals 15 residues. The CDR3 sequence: CASTDAGGGNQPQHF. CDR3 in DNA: TGTGCCAGCACCGACGCAGGGGGTGGCAATCAGCCCCAGCATTTT.

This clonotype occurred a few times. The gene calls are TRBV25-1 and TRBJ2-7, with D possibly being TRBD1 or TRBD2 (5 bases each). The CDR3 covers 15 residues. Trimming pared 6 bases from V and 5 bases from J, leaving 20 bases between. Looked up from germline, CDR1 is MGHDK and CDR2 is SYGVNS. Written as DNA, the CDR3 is TGTGCCAGCAGCGGGACCCGTTCCCTCGTCCACGAGCAGTACTTC. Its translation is CASSGTRSLVHEQYF.

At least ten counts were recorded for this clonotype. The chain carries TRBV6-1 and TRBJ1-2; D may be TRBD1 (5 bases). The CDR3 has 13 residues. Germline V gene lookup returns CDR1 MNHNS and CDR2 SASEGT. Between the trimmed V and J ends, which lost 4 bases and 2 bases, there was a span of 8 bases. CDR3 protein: CASSVGTNYGYTF. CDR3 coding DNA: TGTGCCAGCAGTGTCGGGACCAACTATGGCTACACCTTC.

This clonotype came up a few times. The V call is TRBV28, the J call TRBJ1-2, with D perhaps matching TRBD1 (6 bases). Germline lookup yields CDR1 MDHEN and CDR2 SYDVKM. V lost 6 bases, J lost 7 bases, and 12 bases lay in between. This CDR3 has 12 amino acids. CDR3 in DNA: TGTGCCAGCAGGATACAGGGCCGTGGCTACACCTTC. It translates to CASRIQGRGYTF.